This entry describes one T cell receptor beta chain. An end of the junction differs from the germline gene, which may be a read error. This specimen belongs to a study of blood T cell repertoires in COVID-19. Background on the study: Sources were T cells, B-cell-depleted T cells, or PBMCs; the material itself was cDNA or gDNA.

The CDR3 covers 16 residues. Germline V gene sequence: CDR1 SSHAT, CDR2 FNYEAQ (reference sequence). Under the authors' procedure: Reference gene primer amplification in the assay estimated nucleated cell counts. Libraries were prepared by immunoSEQ multiplex PCR; TCRdb keeps only in-frame clonotypes and omits some of them. For V, J and clone size, that table is used; D and trimming come from the DNA. In the table there are about 98,000 clones, about 80% of which are singletons. This chain joins TRBV7-7 and TRBJ2-5; the D gene is possibly TRBD2 (5 bases). The origin of this receptor is a man in his sixties or seventies with acute or convalescent COVID-19. The sample comprised peripheral blood. CDR3 residues: CASSLSSSAQQETQYF. CDR3 DNA sequence: TGTGCTAGCAGCCTCTCTAGTAGCGCCCAACAAGAGACCCAGTACTTC.